The 32 T cell receptor beta chains below come from one sample, sequenced in a study of shared T cell receptors in the human thymus. TCRdb keeps only in-frame clones here, not all; method: immunoSEQ multiplex PCR. The table records about 660,000 clones, around 87% of them present only once. The sample was also linked to a second study, of human thymus T cells.

The source material was thymocytes. These receptors were collected from a boy younger than two with a congenital heart defect.

This clone was detected only once. J is TRBJ1-5 and V is TRBV10-3, with D perhaps matching TRBD1 (6 bases). CDR3 length: 20 residues. The germline V gene encodes CDR1 ENHRY and CDR2 SYGVKD. With 5 bases removed from V and 0 bases from J, the gap between germline ends came to 26 bases. This CDR3 reads CAISPVGSTGEGGSNQPQHF. The CDR3 DNA is TGTGCCATCAGTCCCGTGGGTTCGACAGGAGAAGGGGGTAGCAATCAGCCCCAGCATTTT.

The gene calls are TRBV7-8 and TRBJ2-1; TRBD2 matches 11 bases. Germline assignment: CDR1 SGHVS and CDR2 FQNEAQ. V lost 8 bases to trimming and J lost 6 bases; unmatched junction nucleotides: 6. The CDR3 length is 14 residues. In DNA, the CDR3 is TGTGCCAGCGCAATAGCGGGAGGGTTCAATGAGCAGTTCTTC. This encodes CASAIAGGFNEQFF.

V usage is TRBV29-1 and J usage is TRBJ1-1; the match to TRBD1 covers 12 bases. Germline-derived CDR1 and CDR2 are SQVTM and ANQGSEA. The ends lost 1 base at V and 3 bases at J; junction bases unmatched: 15. This CDR3 spans 19 amino acids. The CDR3 DNA reads TGCAGCGTTGAAGGTCCCGAATGGGACAGGGGGCCCGGGGACACTGAAGCTTTCTTT. Translation: CSVEGPEWDRGPGDTEAFF.

The rearrangement joins TRBV6-5 to TRBJ2-1; perhaps TRBD2 as D (5 bases). CDR3 length: 15 residues. Germline-derived CDR1 and CDR2 are MNHEY and SVGAGI. The V and J ends lost 1 base and 4 bases respectively, with 11 bases between them. The CDR3 spells CASSYWGDGYNEQFF. Here the CDR3 DNA reads TGTGCCAGCAGTTACTGGGGAGACGGGTACAATGAGCAGTTCTTC.

The sample holds one count of this clone. This chain connects TRBV4-3 to TRBJ1-1; TRBD1 aligns across 9 bases. CDR3 length: 17 residues. The J segment lost 0 bases and the V segment lost 4 bases, leaving 9 bases of the junction unmatched. Germline CDR1 LGHNA, CDR2 YSLEER. CDR3 in DNA: TGCGCCAGCAGCCTCCGGGACAGGGAGAAGATGAACACTGAAGCTTTCTTT. Translation gives CASSLRDREKMNTEAFF.

This chain connects TRBV11-2 to TRBJ1-5; 8 bases fit TRBD1. The CDR3 runs 16 residues. Germline-derived CDR1 and CDR2 are SGHAT and FQNNGV. J lost 3 bases, V lost 3 bases, and 7 bases had no gene match. This CDR3 reads CASSLVPGQANQPQHF. CDR3 sequence (DNA): TGTGCCAGCAGCTTGGTGCCGGGACAGGCCAATCAGCCCCAGCATTTT. Together with reference TRBV11-2 and TRBJ1-5, the CDR3 gives the full variable domain: EAGVAQSPRYKIIEKRQSVAFWCNPISGHATLYWYQQILGQGPKLLIQFQNNGVVDDSQLPKDRFSAERLKGVDSTLKIQPAKLEDSAVYLCASSLVPGQANQPQHFGDGTRLSIL.

The genes are TRBV28 and TRBJ1-2; a possible D gene is TRBD1 (6 bases). This CDR3 comprises 12 residues. CDR1 MDHEN and CDR2 SYDVKM come from the germline V gene. The DNA for the CDR3 is TGTGCTCACAGGGATAGGGACTATGGCTACACCTTC. Amino acid sequence: CAHRDRDYGYTF.

This sequence joins TRBV11-2 and TRBJ2-1, with 7 bases lining up with TRBD1. The germline CDR1 and CDR2 sequences are SGHAT and FQNNGV. Trimming took 4 bases from V and 5 from J; bases not matched to a gene: 17. The CDR3 covers 18 residues. The CDR3, as DNA: TGTGCCAGCAGCTCGGGACAGTTCGTCCGGGTGGTCCACAATGAGCAGTTCTTC. The encoded protein is CASSSGQFVRVVHNEQFF.

V usage is TRBV7-2 and J usage is TRBJ1-2, with unresolved D. Per the germline V gene, CDR1 is SGHTA and CDR2 is FQGNSA. This CDR3 spans 12 amino acids. Trimming took off 3 bases at V and 5 bases at J, with 7 bases between the two ends. The CDR3 bases are TGTGCCAGCAGCTTTGCGCAATATGGCTACACCTTC. Protein: CASSFAQYGYTF.

CDR3 residues: CASSGAGGGTDTQYF. CDR3 nucleotide sequence: TGTGCCAGCAGCGGGGCGGGGGGAGGTACAGATACGCAGTATTTT. The chain has TRBV9 and TRBJ2-3; TRBD2 agrees at 8 bases. V lost 3 bases to trimming and J lost 3 bases; unmatched junction nucleotides: 6. Germline CDR1 reads SGDLS; CDR2 reads YYNGEE. This CDR3 spans 15 amino acids.

This CDR3 reads CASSQGLKRESKVSYNEQFF. As DNA, the CDR3 is TGTGCCAGCAGCCAAGGTTTGAAGCGGGAGTCGAAAGTATCCTACAATGAGCAGTTCTTC. The chain carries TRBV14 and TRBJ2-1; TRBD2 agrees at 8 bases. V shed 1 base and J 1 base; nucleotides not matched to a gene: 15. This CDR3 has 20 amino acids. Germline lookup yields CDR1 SGHDN and CDR2 FVKESK.

The chain has TRBV19 and TRBJ1-4, with D unresolved. The CDR3 sequence is 13 residues long. CDR1 LNHDA and CDR2 SQIVND come from the germline V gene (reference sequence). V gave up 3 bases and J gave up 8 bases, with 10 bases separating them. CDR3 coding DNA: TGTGCCAGTAGTATCGGTGGGCGCGAAAAACTGTTTTTT. Amino acids: CASSIGGREKLFF.

The rearrangement joins TRBV27 to TRBJ2-6, with TRBD1 matching 9 bases. In germline, CDR1 is MNHEY, CDR2 SMNVEV (reference sequence). V lost 6 bases to trimming and J lost 4 bases; unmatched junction nucleotides: 22. This CDR3 spans 21 amino acids. The CDR3 region is CASSSSDRDRVYLAGANVLTF. Written as DNA, the CDR3 is TGTGCCAGCAGCTCCTCGGACCGGGACAGGGTCTATTTAGCGGGGGCCAACGTCCTGACTTTC.

This chain connects TRBV7-9 to TRBJ2-7; D is unclear. Germline V gives CDR1 SEHNR, CDR2 FQNEAQ (reference sequence). The CDR3 length is 11 residues. Trimming shortened V by 4 bases and J by 7 bases, and 8 bases separated the two germline ends. CDR3 amino acids: CASSSSSEQYF. The CDR3 DNA is TGTGCCAGCAGCTCCAGTTCTGAGCAGTACTTC.

V usage is TRBV6-5 and J usage is TRBJ2-7; 7 bases fit TRBD2. V was pared by 2 bases and J by 4 bases, with 8 bases of the junction left unmatched. CDR3 length equals 15 residues. Germline V CDR1 and CDR2: MNHEY, SVGAGI. The CDR3 is CASSYGSGATYEQYF. For the CDR3, the DNA is TGTGCCAGCAGTTACGGGAGCGGGGCGACTTACGAGCAGTACTTC.

CDR3 amino acids: CATSPREGGEAFF. The CDR3 bases are TGTGCCACATCACCGAGAGAGGGCGGTGAAGCTTTCTTT. The chain has TRBV19 and TRBJ1-1; D is unclear. The CDR3 length is 13 residues. Germline CDR1 reads LNHDA; CDR2 reads SQIVND (reference sequence). Trimming removed 10 bases at V and 7 bases at J, with 19 bases between. The whole variable domain, filled in from reference TRBV19 and TRBJ1-1, reads DGGITQSPKYLFRKEGQNVTLSCEQNLNHDAMYWYRQDPGQGLRLIYYSQIVNDFQKGDIAEGYSVSREKKESFPLTVTSAQKNPTAFYLCATSPREGGEAFFGQGTRLTVV.

This clone came up once. V and J are TRBV28 and TRBJ2-1; 11 bases are a match to TRBD2. CDR1 is MDHEN, CDR2 SYDVKM, per germline. V lost 5 bases to trimming and J lost 2 bases; unmatched junction nucleotides: 8. The CDR3 has 17 residues. The CDR3 nucleotides are TGTGCCAGCAGTCTCAGGACTAGCGGGTCAACCTACAATGAGCAGTTCTTC. It yields the protein CASSLRTSGSTYNEQFF.

This clone was counted once. The rearrangement uses TRBV7-2 and TRBJ2-7, with D maybe TRBD1 (6 bases). Trimming shortened V by 5 bases and J by 6 bases, and 11 bases separated the two germline ends. This CDR3 has 12 amino acids. Germline V gene lookup returns CDR1 SGHTA and CDR2 FQGNSA. CDR3 DNA: TGTGCCAGCAGCCAGCAAGGGGGCGAGCAGTACTTC. It specifies CASSQQGGEQYF.

In DNA, the CDR3 is TGTGCCAGCAGTAGAGAACAGGGGGAGGGCACTGAAGCTTTCTTT. This translates into CASSREQGEGTEAFF. The chain combines TRBV6-1 with TRBJ1-1; TRBD1 aligns across 8 bases. V lost 5 bases to trimming and J lost 4 bases; unmatched junction nucleotides: 9. The CDR3 covers 15 residues. Germline CDR1 and CDR2: MNHNS and SASEGT.

This clone was seen a few times. This rearrangement joins TRBV6-6 to TRBJ1-2, with D maybe TRBD1 (6 bases). The CDR3 is 15 residues long. Germline V gene data show CDR1 as MNHNY and CDR2 as SVGAGI (reference sequence). With 3 bases removed from V and 4 bases from J, the gap between germline ends came to 15 bases. CDR3: CASSYTRQAPYGYTF. The CDR3 DNA follows: TGTGCCAGCAGTTATACTAGACAGGCCCCCTATGGCTACACCTTC.

The rearrangement joins TRBV5-8 to TRBJ1-2; 8 bases align to TRBD1. Losses at the gene ends were 0 bases for V and 7 bases for J; bases not matched to a gene: 5. Per the germline V gene, CDR1 is SGHTS and CDR2 is YDEGEE. This CDR3 region has 14 residues. The CDR3 here is CASSLGTGIGGYTF. CDR3 nucleotide sequence: TGTGCCAGCAGCTTGGGGACAGGGATCGGTGGCTACACCTTC.

This chain links TRBV21-1 with TRBJ1-2; TRBD1 is taken as the D call from the table, unchecked against the DNA. TRBV21-1 is noted as a pseudogene. The CDR3 consists of 15 residues. CDR3 sequence reads: CASSTRTGVNYGYTF. CDR3 in DNA: TGTGCCAGCAGCACTAGGACAGGAGTTAACTATGGCTACACCTTC.

CDR3 loop: CASSQVSGASSYEQYF. In DNA, the CDR3 is TGTGCCAGCAGCCAGGTTAGCGGGGCGAGCTCCTACGAGCAGTACTTC. The chain couples TRBV14 to TRBJ2-7, with TRBD2 identical over 8 bases. V trimming: 3 bases; J trimming: 0 bases; junction bases outside the gene matches: 7. Germline CDR1 reads SGHDN; CDR2 reads FVKESK. The CDR3 has 16 amino acids.

Written as DNA, the CDR3 is TGCGCCAGCAGCCAAGAGGGGACAGGGCTCAACGAGCAGTACTTC. This translates into CASSQEGTGLNEQYF. The gene calls are TRBV4-1 and TRBJ2-7; 9 bases align to TRBD1. The CDR3 is 15 residues long. Germline V gene lookup returns CDR1 MGHRA and CDR2 YSYEKL. V dropped 0 bases and J dropped 5; count of bases not matched to a gene: 5.

The chain recombines TRBV27 with TRBJ2-3; 9 bases fit TRBD2. CDR3 length: 17 residues. CDR1 and CDR2 from the germline V gene are MNHEY and SMNVEV (reference sequence). Losses at the gene ends were 2 bases for V and 3 bases for J; bases not matched to a gene: 9. CDR3 in amino acids: CASSLKWREGMTDTQYF. CDR3 coding DNA: TGTGCCAGCAGTTTAAAGTGGCGGGAGGGTATGACAGATACGCAGTATTTT.

The V and J genes are TRBV29-1 and TRBJ2-7; 8 bases agree with TRBD2. J lost 1 base, V lost 4 bases, and 15 bases had no gene match. Germline CDR1 is SQVTM and CDR2 is ANQGSEA. This CDR3 has 17 residues. CDR3 in amino acids: CSVGFGVAGIESYEQYF. CDR3 nucleotides: TGCAGCGTTGGTTTTGGGGTAGCGGGAATAGAGTCCTACGAGCAGTACTTC.

The J gene is TRBJ1-3, the V gene TRBV13, with D uncertain. Trimming cost V 3 bases and J 5 bases, with 11 bases left between them. Germline lookup yields CDR1 PRHDT and CDR2 FYEKMQ (reference sequence). The CDR3 covers 14 residues. The CDR3 spells CASSFWTGRNTIYF. For the CDR3, the DNA is TGTGCCAGCAGCTTCTGGACTGGGAGAAACACCATATATTTT. The full variable domain, its missing parts supplied by reference TRBV13 and TRBJ1-3, is AAGVIQSPRHLIKEKRETATLKCYPIPRHDTVYWYQQGPGQDPQFLISFYEKMQSDKGSIPDRFSAQQFSDYHSELNMSSLELGDSALYFCASSFWTGRNTIYFGEGSWLTVV.

Here the CDR3 DNA reads TGTGCCAGCAGCATAACGCAGGGGGCAGAAGGGGTCTACGAGCAGTACTTC. Protein: CASSITQGAEGVYEQYF. The rearrangement uses TRBV7-6 and TRBJ2-7, with TRBD1 matching over 8 bases. V trimming: 5 bases; J trimming: 3 bases; junction bases outside the gene matches: 15. Germline V gene lookup returns CDR1 SGHVS and CDR2 FNYEAQ. The CDR3 extends over 17 amino acids.

V usage is TRBV4-1 and J usage is TRBJ2-2; the D gene is possibly TRBD1 (5 bases). This CDR3 has 17 amino acids. The germline V gene encodes CDR1 MGHRA and CDR2 YSYEKL. Trimming stripped 0 bases from V and 0 bases from J, with 11 bases between. CDR3 amino acids: CASSQDQPGPNTGELFF. In DNA, the CDR3 is TGCGCCAGCAGCCAAGATCAACCAGGGCCGAACACCGGGGAGCTGTTTTTT.

The gene calls are TRBV27 and TRBJ2-1; D gene ambiguous. CDR3 length equals 13 residues. V was cut by 8 bases and J by 3 bases, with 11 bases left in between. CDR1 MNHEY and CDR2 SMNVEV come from the germline V gene (reference sequence). As DNA, the CDR3 is TGTGCCAGCCGACTTGGAAGCTACAATGAGCAGTTCTTC. It yields the protein CASRLGSYNEQFF.

J is TRBJ2-5 and V is TRBV7-2, with 8 bases that match TRBD2. V was clipped by 6 bases and J by 2 bases; unmatched bases: 2. The CDR3 is made up of 13 amino acids. Germline loops: CDR1 SGHTA, CDR2 FQGNSA. CDR3 residues: CASSRLAQETQYF. As DNA, the CDR3 is TGTGCCAGCAGTCGACTAGCGCAAGAGACCCAGTACTTC.

This chain joins TRBV6-6 and TRBJ2-7; 9 nucleotides line up with TRBD1. The CDR3 is 16 amino acids. Trimming at V came to 0 bases and at J to 4 bases, leaving 7 bases not matched to a gene. Germline V gene sequence: CDR1 MNHNY, CDR2 SVGAGI (reference sequence). DNA for the CDR3: TGTGCCAGCAGTTACTCTGGGACAGGGCAGATGTACGAGCAGTACTTC. It is translated as CASSYSGTGQMYEQYF.